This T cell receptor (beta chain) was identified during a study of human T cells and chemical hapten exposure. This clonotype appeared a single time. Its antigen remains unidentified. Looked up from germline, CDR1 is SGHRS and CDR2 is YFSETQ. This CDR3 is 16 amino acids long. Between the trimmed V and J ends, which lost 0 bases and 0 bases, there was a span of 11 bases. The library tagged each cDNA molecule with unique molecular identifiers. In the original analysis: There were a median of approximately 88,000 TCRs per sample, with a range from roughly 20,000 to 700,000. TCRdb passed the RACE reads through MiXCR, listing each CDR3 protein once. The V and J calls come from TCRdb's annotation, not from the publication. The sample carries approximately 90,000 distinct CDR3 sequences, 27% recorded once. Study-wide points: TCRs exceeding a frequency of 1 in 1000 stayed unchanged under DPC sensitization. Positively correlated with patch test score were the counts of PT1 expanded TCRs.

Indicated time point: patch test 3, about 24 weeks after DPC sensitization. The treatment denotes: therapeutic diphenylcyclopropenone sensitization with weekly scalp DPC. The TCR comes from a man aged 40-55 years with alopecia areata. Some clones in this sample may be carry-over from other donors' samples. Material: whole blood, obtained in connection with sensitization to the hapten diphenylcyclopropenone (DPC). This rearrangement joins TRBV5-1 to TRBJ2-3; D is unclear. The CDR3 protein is CASSLEGHTSTDTQYF. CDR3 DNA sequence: TGCGCCAGCAGCTTGGAAGGTCACACTAGCACAGATACGCAGTATTTT.